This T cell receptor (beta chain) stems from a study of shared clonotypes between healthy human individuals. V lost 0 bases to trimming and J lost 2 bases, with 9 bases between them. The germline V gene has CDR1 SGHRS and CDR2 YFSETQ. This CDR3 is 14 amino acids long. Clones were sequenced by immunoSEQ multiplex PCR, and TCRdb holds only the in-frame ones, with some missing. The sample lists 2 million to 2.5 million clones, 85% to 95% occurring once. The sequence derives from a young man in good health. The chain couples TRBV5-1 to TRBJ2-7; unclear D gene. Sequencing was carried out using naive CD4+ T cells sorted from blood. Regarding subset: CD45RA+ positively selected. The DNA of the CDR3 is TGCGCCAGCAGCTTGGAGACGGAGACCTACGAGCAGTACTTC. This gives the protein CASSLETETYEQYF.